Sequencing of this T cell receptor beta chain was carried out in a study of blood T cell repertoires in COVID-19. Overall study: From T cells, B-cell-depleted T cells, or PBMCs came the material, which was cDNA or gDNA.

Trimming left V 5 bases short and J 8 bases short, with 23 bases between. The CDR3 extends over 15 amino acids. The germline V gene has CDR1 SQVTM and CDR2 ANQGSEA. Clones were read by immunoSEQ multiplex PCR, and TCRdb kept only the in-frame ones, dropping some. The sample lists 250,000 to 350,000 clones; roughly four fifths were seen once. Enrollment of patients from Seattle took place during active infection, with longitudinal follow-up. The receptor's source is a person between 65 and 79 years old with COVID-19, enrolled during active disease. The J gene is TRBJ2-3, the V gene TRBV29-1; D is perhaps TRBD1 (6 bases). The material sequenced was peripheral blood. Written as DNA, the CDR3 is TGCAGCGTTACGCCTCCCGAGCCTGCCAGGGGTACGCAGTATTTT. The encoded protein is CSVTPPEPARGTQYF.